Listed here is a single T cell receptor beta chain. Its specificity is not known. The data derive from a study of vaccination effects on CD4 cells after COVID-19. CDR3 length: 14 amino acids. Germline V CDR1 and CDR2: SGHNT, YYREEE (reference sequence). Between the trimmed V and J ends, which lost 5 bases and 5 bases, there was a span of 14 bases. Before any sequencing was done, the ViraFEST assay used viral peptide pools to expand antigen-specific CD4+ T cells. Isolation of CD4+ T cells took place after about ten days of culture. Vaccine recipients, nucleocapsid antibody negative, had no prior SARS-CoV-2 infection. The repertoire was sequenced with immunoSEQ multiplex PCR; TCRdb's copy has only in-frame clones and lacks some. The table includes about 38,000 clones, more than 60% detected once.

This material consisted of CD4+ T cells from PBMCs cultured with SARS-CoV-2 spike peptides, taken before COVID-19 vaccination. This TCR was sampled from a human donor who received a COVID-19 vaccine. The chain links TRBV5-4 to TRBJ2-1, with TRBD1 as a possible D gene (5 bases). The CDR3 loop is CASRPQDKDNEQFF. The DNA for the CDR3 is TGTGCCAGCAGACCCCAGGACAAAGACAATGAGCAGTTCTTC.